This entry lists 28 T cell receptor beta chains sequenced from one sample in a study of blood T cell repertoires in COVID-19. Profiling relied on immunoSEQ multiplex PCR, and the TCRdb table lists in-frame clones only, not all of them. The sample has about 58,000 clones; around 83% are singletons. The sequencing sample was made of peripheral blood. The receptors originated from a human donor in a cohort sampled during active COVID-19.

V gene TRBV7-9 combines with J gene TRBJ1-4; 8 nucleotides line up with TRBD1. The CDR3 sequence is 17 residues long. The germline CDR1 and CDR2 sequences are SEHNR and FQNEAQ (reference sequence). The J segment lost 8 bases and the V segment lost 1 base, leaving 12 bases of the junction unmatched. The CDR3 reads CASSLEVQGASREKLFF. CDR3 bases: TGTGCCAGCAGCTTAGAAGTCCAGGGGGCCTCGAGGGAAAAACTGTTTTTT.

V is TRBV10-3 and J is TRBJ1-2; 10 nucleotides line up with TRBD1. Germline-derived CDR1 and CDR2 are ENHRY and SYGVKD. The CDR3 contains 13 residues. With 6 bases clipped from V and 6 bases from J, the junction kept 4 bases outside the gene matches. The CDR3 is CAIRRGTGDGYTF. For the CDR3, the DNA is TGTGCCATCAGAAGAGGGACAGGGGATGGCTACACCTTC.

A few counts support this clone. J is TRBJ1-1 and V is TRBV29-1; D not resolved. Trimming took 4 bases from V and 0 from J, leaving 9 bases between them. Germline V gene lookup returns CDR1 SQVTM and CDR2 ANQGSEA. The CDR3 extends over 13 amino acids. The CDR3 region is CSVGVSLNTEAFF. The CDR3 bases are TGCAGCGTTGGAGTCTCCTTGAACACTGAAGCTTTCTTT.

This clone was recorded only once. The chain combines TRBV7-2 with TRBJ2-7, with D tentatively TRBD2 (6 bases). Looked up from germline, CDR1 is SGHTA and CDR2 is FQGNSA. Trimming left V 3 bases short and J 3 bases short, with 12 bases between. This CDR3 comprises 14 residues. In DNA, the CDR3 is TGTGCCAGCAGCTTTAGCGGAGCCCTCTACGAGCAGTACTTC. Translation gives CASSFSGALYEQYF.

A remark on this clone: Other DNA sequences in this specimen translate into the identical CDR3. The chain joins TRBV7-2 to TRBJ2-5; 9 bases line up with TRBD1. V gave up 0 bases and J gave up 4 bases; unmatched junction bases: 3. The CDR3 has 15 residues. CDR1 and CDR2 from the germline V gene are SGHTA and FQGNSA. CDR3 residues: CASSLAGQGVETQYF. The CDR3 DNA follows: TGTGCCAGCAGCTTAGCGGGACAGGGAGTAGAGACCCAGTACTTC.

This chain connects TRBV6-2 or TRBV6-3 to TRBJ2-5; perhaps TRBD2 as D (6 bases). This CDR3 is built from 19 residues. Germline CDR1 MNHEY, CDR2 SVGEGT. V was shortened by 0 bases and J by 0 bases, with 20 bases between the two germline ends. The CDR3 spells CASSYSIFNVSGYQETQYF. In DNA form, the CDR3 reads TGTGCCAGCAGTTACTCGATATTTAACGTCAGCGGGTACCAAGAGACCCAGTACTTC.

V is TRBV5-4 and J is TRBJ2-1; a possible D gene is TRBD2 (6 bases). Trimming removed 3 bases from V and 8 bases from J, with 18 bases in between. The CDR3 runs to 15 residues. Germline V gene data show CDR1 as SGHNT and CDR2 as YYREEE (reference sequence). The CDR3 DNA reads TGTGCCAGCAGCTCGGGACTCAGCTTTTCCGATGAGCAGTTCTTC. Protein sequence: CASSSGLSFSDEQFF.

The J gene is TRBJ2-1, the V gene TRBV11-2; D is possibly TRBD2 (5 bases). CDR1 and CDR2 (germline): SGHAT, FQNNGV. Trimming shortened V by 5 bases and J by 13 bases, and 12 bases separated the two germline ends. The CDR3 covers 11 residues. The CDR3 here is CASSRGDAQFF. For the CDR3, the DNA is TGTGCCAGCAGCCGGGGAGACGCTCAGTTCTTC.

This chain connects TRBV15 to TRBJ2-2; tentative D call: TRBD1 (7 bases). The CDR3 contains 17 residues. From germline, CDR1 is LNHNV and CDR2 YYDKDF (reference sequence). V lost 5 bases and J 4 bases, leaving 20 bases between the germline ends. In DNA, the CDR3 is TGTGCCACCAGCTCGAAGAGGGCAGGGGGGATCACCGGGGAGCTGTTTTTT. The encoded protein is CATSSKRAGGITGELFF.

V usage is TRBV20-1 and J usage is TRBJ2-3; 16 bases are a match to TRBD2. CDR1 and CDR2 (germline): DFQATT, SNEGSKA (reference sequence). The CDR3 sequence is 18 residues long. With 6 bases clipped from V and 5 bases from J, the junction kept 14 bases outside the gene matches. The CDR3 reads CSASGPGTSGREGDTQYF. CDR3 coding DNA: TGCAGTGCCAGTGGGCCTGGGACTAGCGGGAGGGAGGGAGATACGCAGTATTTT.

The chain uses TRBV12-3 or TRBV12-4 and TRBJ1-5; D is unresolved. This CDR3 has 13 amino acids. Deletions cut 5 bases from V and 3 bases from J, with 8 bases between. The CDR3 sequence is CASSLNNNQPQHF. CDR3 DNA: TGTGCCAGCAGTCTTAACAACAATCAGCCCCAGCATTTT.

This chain uses TRBV6-1 with TRBJ2-7, with TRBD2 as a possible D gene (6 bases). CDR3 length: 15 amino acids. Trimming left V 1 base short and J 3 bases short, with 13 bases between. Germline V gives CDR1 MNHNS, CDR2 SASEGT. The CDR3 DNA follows: TGTGCCAGCAGTGAAGAGTTGGGGGGTCACTACGAGCAGTACTTC. Translating gives CASSEELGGHYEQYF.

The chain couples TRBV24-1 to TRBJ2-2, with no clear D. Germline CDR1 and CDR2: KGHDR and SFDVKD. Trimming cost V 7 bases and J 1 base, with 6 bases left between them. The CDR3 is made up of 13 amino acids. The CDR3 sequence: CATRRQNTGELFF. The CDR3 DNA follows: TGTGCCACCAGAAGACAGAACACCGGGGAGCTGTTTTTT.

This chain links TRBV9 with TRBJ1-6, with unresolved D. Germline loops: CDR1 SGDLS, CDR2 YYNGEE. Deletions cut 0 bases from V and 6 bases from J, with 19 bases between. The CDR3 length is 18 residues. CDR3 nucleotides: TGTGCCAGCAGCGTAGGGAATGGTCCAGGCATGGGTAATTCACCCCTCCACTTT. Translated: CASSVGNGPGMGNSPLHF.

This clone was observed a few times. The chain has TRBV18 and TRBJ1-6, with D unclear. V was clipped by 0 bases and J by 8 bases, with 11 bases between them. The CDR3 contains 15 residues. The germline V gene encodes CDR1 KGHSH and CDR2 LQKENI. This CDR3 reads CASSPPSVPDSPLHF. CDR3 bases: TGTGCCAGCTCACCACCTTCCGTTCCAGATTCACCCCTCCACTTT. Drawing the rest from reference TRBV18 and TRBJ1-6, the complete variable domain is NAGVMQNPRHLVRRRGQEARLRCSPMKGHSHVYWYRQLPEEGLKFMVYLQKENIIDESGMPKERFSAEFPKEGPSILRIQQVVRGDSAAYFCASSPPSVPDSPLHFGNGTRLTVT.

On this clone itself: The same CDR3 is also encoded by other DNA sequences in this sample. The chain carries TRBV9 and TRBJ2-3; D is perhaps TRBD2 (5 bases). This CDR3 spans 14 amino acids. Trimming stripped 0 bases from V and 3 bases from J, with 8 bases between. Germline V CDR1 and CDR2: SGDLS, YYNGEE. CDR3 DNA sequence: TGTGCCAGCAGCGTAGCTCGGGGAACAGATACGCAGTATTTT. It encodes CASSVARGTDTQYF.

The rearrangement links TRBV6-5 to TRBJ2-3, with 7 bases lining up with TRBD2. The germline CDR1 and CDR2 sequences are MNHEY and SVGAGI. Trimming removed 2 bases from V and 5 bases from J; junction bases left unmatched: 7. CDR3 length: 15 residues. The CDR3 sequence is CASSYIAGAGDTQYF. For the CDR3, the DNA is TGTGCCAGCAGTTACATCGCGGGAGCCGGAGATACGCAGTATTTT.

The V and J genes are TRBV3-1 (or the pseudogene TRBV3-2) and TRBJ1-2; 8 bases match TRBD1. Trimming at V came to 1 base and at J to 6 bases, leaving 4 bases not matched to a gene. This CDR3 region has 14 residues. The germline gives CDR1 LGHDT, CDR2 YNNKEL (reference sequence). The CDR3 sequence: CASSQVDRGNGYTF. CDR3 sequence (DNA): TGTGCCAGCAGCCAAGTCGACAGGGGAAATGGCTACACCTTC.

This chain uses TRBV5-1 with TRBJ1-1; a possible D gene is TRBD1 (5 bases). The CDR3 runs 13 residues. Germline CDR1 and CDR2: SGHRS and YFSETQ. V dropped 3 bases and J dropped 3 bases, with 9 bases sitting between them. The CDR3 sequence is CASSYDRDTEAFF. The CDR3 DNA is TGCGCCAGCAGCTACGACAGAGACACTGAAGCTTTCTTT. Full variable domain (rest looked up from reference TRBV5-1 and TRBJ1-1): KAGVTQTPRYLIKTRGQQVTLSCSPISGHRSVSWYQQTPGQGLQFLFEYFSETQRNKGNFPGRFSGRQFSNSRSEMNVSTLELGDSALYLCASSYDRDTEAFFGQGTRLTVV.

The chain has TRBV6-5 and TRBJ2-7; 7 nucleotides match TRBD1. The J segment lost 3 bases and the V segment lost 3 bases, leaving 8 bases of the junction unmatched. CDR1 and CDR2 (germline): MNHEY, SVGAGI. The CDR3 contains 15 residues. The CDR3 region is CASSYSTGRGYEQYF. Written as DNA, the CDR3 is TGTGCCAGCAGTTATTCGACAGGGAGAGGCTACGAGCAGTACTTC.

The chain is built from TRBV11-2 and TRBJ2-3; perhaps TRBD1 as D (5 bases). CDR3 length: 12 residues. Germline loops: CDR1 SGHAT, CDR2 FQNNGV. V was cut by 4 bases and J by 3 bases, with 5 bases left in between. In DNA form, the CDR3 reads TGTGCCAGCAGCTCAGGGACAGATACGCAGTATTTT. Amino acids: CASSSGTDTQYF.

The chain links TRBV7-9 to TRBJ1-2, with D possibly TRBD1 on 6 matching bases. Trimming left V 4 bases short and J 8 bases short, with 14 bases between. The CDR3 is made up of 13 amino acids. CDR1 and CDR2 from the germline V gene are SEHNR and FQNEAQ (reference sequence). The CDR3 region is CASSSRRDTGYTF. CDR3 in DNA: TGTGCCAGCAGCTCCCGCCGGGACACAGGCTACACCTTC.

V usage is TRBV5-5 and J usage is TRBJ2-7, with 8 nucleotides matching TRBD2. V was clipped by 0 bases and J by 1 base; unmatched bases: 6. The CDR3 covers 16 residues. Looked up from germline, CDR1 is SGHKS and CDR2 is YYEKEE (reference sequence). CDR3: CASSLAGGARSYEQYF. The DNA of the CDR3 is TGTGCCAGCAGCTTGGCCGGGGGGGCGCGGTCCTACGAGCAGTACTTC.

This clone has just a few counts. The V and J genes are TRBV10-1 and TRBJ2-1, with a weak D call TRBD1 (6 bases). CDR3 length equals 15 residues. Germline-derived CDR1 and CDR2 are WNHNN and SYGVQD (reference sequence). Trimming shortened V by 2 bases and J by 6 bases, and 14 bases separated the two germline ends. In nucleotides, the CDR3 is TGCGCCAGCAGTGAGAGGTCGGCCAGGGGCAATGAGCAGTTCTTC. This encodes CASSERSARGNEQFF.

This clone was recorded only once. The chain joins TRBV24-1 to TRBJ2-2, with 9 nucleotides matching TRBD2. V dropped 3 bases and J dropped 1; count of bases not matched to a gene: 2. The CDR3 has 16 residues. Germline CDR1 reads KGHDR; CDR2 reads SFDVKD. In DNA form, the CDR3 reads TGTGCCACCAGTGATGTTAGCGGGAGGAACACCGGGGAGCTGTTTTTT. This sequence encodes CATSDVSGRNTGELFF.

The V gene is TRBV7-9, the J gene TRBJ1-6; D is uncertain. Germline V lookup: CDR1 SEHNR, CDR2 FQNEAQ (reference sequence). CDR3 size: 15 residues. V was trimmed by 0 bases and J by 5 bases, leaving 8 bases between them. CDR3 amino acids: CASSLAGADNSPLHF. The DNA for the CDR3 is TGTGCCAGCAGCTTAGCAGGAGCCGATAATTCACCCCTCCACTTT.

V gene TRBV18 combines with J gene TRBJ2-5, with D hard to call. Germline V gene data show CDR1 as KGHSH and CDR2 as LQKENI. V was clipped by 0 bases and J by 2 bases, with 7 bases between them. The CDR3 extends over 14 amino acids. DNA for the CDR3: TGTGCCAGCTCACCACCGGCGGTACAAGAGACCCAGTACTTC. Translation: CASSPPAVQETQYF.

J is TRBJ1-2 and V is TRBV29-1; D is uncertain. Trimming took 7 bases from V and 6 from J, leaving 9 bases between them. This CDR3 comprises 10 residues. The V gene's germline CDR1 is SQVTM and CDR2 ANQGSEA. CDR3 in amino acids: CSADGDGYTF. The DNA of the CDR3 is TGCAGCGCGGACGGAGATGGCTACACCTTC.